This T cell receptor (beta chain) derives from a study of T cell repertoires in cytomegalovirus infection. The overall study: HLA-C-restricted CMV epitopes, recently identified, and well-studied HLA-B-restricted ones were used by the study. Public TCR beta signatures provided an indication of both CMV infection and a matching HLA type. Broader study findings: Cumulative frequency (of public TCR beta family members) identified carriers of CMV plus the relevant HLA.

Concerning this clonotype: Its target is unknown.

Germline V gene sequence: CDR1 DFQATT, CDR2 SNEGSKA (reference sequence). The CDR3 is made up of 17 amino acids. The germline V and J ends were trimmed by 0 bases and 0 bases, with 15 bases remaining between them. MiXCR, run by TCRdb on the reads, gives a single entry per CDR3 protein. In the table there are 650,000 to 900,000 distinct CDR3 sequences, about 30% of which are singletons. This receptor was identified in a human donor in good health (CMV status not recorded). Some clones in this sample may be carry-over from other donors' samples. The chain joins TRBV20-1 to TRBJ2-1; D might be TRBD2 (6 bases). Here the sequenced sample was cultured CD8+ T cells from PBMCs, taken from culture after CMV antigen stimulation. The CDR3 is CSARDGLGTGSYNEQFF. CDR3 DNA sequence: TGCAGTGCTAGAGATGGTCTCGGGACTGGCTCCTACAATGAGCAGTTCTTC.